Each of the 8 T cell receptor beta chains below was sequenced from the same sample in a study of cytomegalovirus exposure and HLA in healthy donors. The PCR made use of 60 Vbeta and 13 Jbeta primers. Repertoires were generated with immunoSEQ multiplex PCR, while TCRdb's copy carries only in-frame clones and drops some. The sample records about 130,000 clones, roughly 77% being singletons. The sequenced sample was PBMCs. The receptors were sampled from a man in his thirties or forties in good health and CMV-seronegative.

This chain connects TRBV5-6 to TRBJ2-5, with 8 bases identical to TRBD1. CDR1 is SGHDT, CDR2 YYEEEE, per germline. This CDR3 is built from 16 residues. After removal of 3 bases from V and 5 bases from J, the junction contained 12 bases not matched to a gene. For the CDR3, the DNA is TGTGCCAGCAGCTGGGCCCACTACAGGGGGAAGGAGACCCAGTACTTC. Amino acids: CASSWAHYRGKETQYF.

The rearrangement uses TRBV4-2 and TRBJ2-3; TRBD2 agrees at 7 bases. V trimming: 3 bases; J trimming: 3 bases; junction bases outside the gene matches: 12. Per germline, CDR1 LGHNA and CDR2 YNFKEQ. The CDR3 is 17 residues long. The CDR3 spells CASSQALGGGKTDTQYF. In DNA, the CDR3 is TGTGCCAGCAGCCAGGCCTTGGGCGGGGGAAAAACAGATACGCAGTATTTT.

This clone showed up just a few times. The chain employs TRBV4-1 and TRBJ1-4; no clear D. Trimming took off 3 bases at V and 4 bases at J, with 9 bases between the two ends. This CDR3 contains 14 residues. Germline-derived CDR1 and CDR2 are MGHRA and YSYEKL. CDR3 DNA sequence: TGCGCCAGCAGCCATACTACCTATAATGAAAAACTGTTTTTT. Amino acid sequence: CASSHTTYNEKLFF.

This rearrangement joins TRBV5-1 to TRBJ2-3; 8 bases line up with TRBD2. The germline V gene encodes CDR1 SGHRS and CDR2 YFSETQ. J was trimmed by 0 bases and V by 0 bases; bases with no gene match: 6. This CDR3 is built from 17 residues. CDR3 nucleotides: TGCGCCAGCAGCTTGGCTCGGGGGGGCGGGAGCACAGATACGCAGTATTTT. Its translation is CASSLARGGGSTDTQYF. The full variable domain, its missing parts supplied by reference TRBV5-1 and TRBJ2-3, is KAGVTQTPRYLIKTRGQQVTLSCSPISGHRSVSWYQQTPGQGLQFLFEYFSETQRNKGNFPGRFSGRQFSNSRSEMNVSTLELGDSALYLCASSLARGGGSTDTQYFGPGTRLTVL.

The chain recombines TRBV19 with TRBJ2-1; possibly TRBD1 for D (5 bases). Germline V gene data show CDR1 as LNHDA and CDR2 as SQIVND (reference sequence). V was trimmed by 1 base and J by 5 bases, leaving 15 bases between them. The CDR3 spans 16 residues. Here the CDR3 DNA reads TGTGCCAGTAGTATAGTTAGTTCAGGGAAACACAATGAGCAGTTCTTC. Translating it yields CASSIVSSGKHNEQFF. The entire variable domain, with the rest obtained from reference TRBV19 and TRBJ2-1, is as follows: DGGITQSPKYLFRKEGQNVTLSCEQNLNHDAMYWYRQDPGQGLRLIYYSQIVNDFQKGDIAEGYSVSREKKESFPLTVTSAQKNPTAFYLCASSIVSSGKHNEQFFGPGTRLTVL.

The chain uses TRBV28 and TRBJ2-5, with 8 positions matching TRBD2. Per the germline V gene, CDR1 is MDHEN and CDR2 is SYDVKM. Germline trimming cut 3 bases from V and 2 bases from J; bases unmatched to any gene: 5. This CDR3 is 15 amino acids long. The CDR3 region has the DNA TGTGCCAGCAGTTTCTTCGGGGGGGGACAAGAGACCCAGTACTTC. This translates into CASSFFGGGQETQYF. Full variable domain (remainder filled in from reference TRBV28 and TRBJ2-5): DVKVTQSSRYLVKRTGEKVFLECVQDMDHENMFWYRQDPGLGLRLIYFSYDVKMKEKGDIPEGYSVSREKKERFSLILESASTNQTSMYLCASSFFGGGQETQYFGPGTRLLVL.

This CDR3 reads CASSQTGGWEQYF. The DNA of the CDR3 is TGTGCCAGCAGTCAAACAGGGGGCTGGGAGCAGTACTTC. The chain joins TRBV6-5 to TRBJ2-7; TRBD1 matches at 9 bases. V shed 5 bases, J shed 7 bases, and the junction held 6 bases outside the gene matches. This CDR3 has 13 amino acids. Germline CDR1 MNHEY, CDR2 SVGAGI.

This clone was observed at least ten times. This chain connects TRBV28 to TRBJ1-2; D ambiguous. The germline CDR1 and CDR2 sequences are MDHEN and SYDVKM. This CDR3 region has 15 residues. Trimming removed 5 bases from V and 8 bases from J, with 21 bases in between. The CDR3 is CASSIEGPGLFGYTF. CDR3 nucleotides: TGTGCCAGCAGTATCGAGGGTCCCGGGCTTTTCGGCTACACCTTC.